Listed below are T cell receptor beta chains from one sample, sequenced in a study of blood T cell repertoires in COVID-19. This table comes from immunoSEQ multiplex PCR, and its TCRdb copy is limited to in-frame clones, with some not included. This table has about 240,000 clones, about 81% appearing once. Sequencing used peripheral blood. All receptors come from a woman over 75 with COVID-19, enrolled during active disease. The CDR3 runs from the conserved cysteine through the conserved F or W. D genes are given only for firm matches. The size field is filled for only some rows; it gives once, few, many or a size class.

V: TRBV19; D: -; J: TRBJ1-5; size: -; CDR3: CASSTRNLANQPQHF; DNA: TGTGCCAGTAGTACCCGAAATCTGGCCAACCAGCCCCAGCATTTT
V: TRBV7-3; D: TRBD2; J: TRBJ2-1; size: -; CDR3: CASSPTSGGLTDNEQFF; DNA: TGTGCCAGCAGCCCGACTAGCGGGGGCCTTACCGACAATGAGCAGTTCTTC
V: TRBV5-6; D: TRBD1; J: TRBJ1-4; size: -; CDR3: CASSSNPQGASFEKLFF; DNA: TGTGCCAGCAGTTCAAACCCACAGGGGGCCAGTTTTGAAAAACTGTTTTTT
V: TRBV7-7; D: TRBD2; J: TRBJ2-5; size: -; CDR3: CASSSGPAGGSETQYF; DNA: TGTGCTAGCAGCTCGGGACCGGCGGGGGGCTCAGAGACCCAGTACTTC
V: TRBV7-8; D: -; J: TRBJ2-3; size: -; CDR3: CASSARQAVGQYF; DNA: TGTGCCAGCAGCGCCCGACAGGCCGTGGGGCAGTATTTT
V: TRBV28; D: TRBD1; J: TRBJ1-4; size: once; CDR3: CASSLRLGQGDEKLFF; DNA: TGTGCCAGCAGTTTAAGATTAGGGCAGGGGGATGAAAAACTGTTTTTT
V: TRBV18; D: TRBD1; J: TRBJ1-6; size: -; CDR3: CASSPQGRDSPLHF; DNA: TGTGCCAGCTCTCCACAGGGGAGGGATTCACCCCTCCACTTT
V: TRBV18; D: -; J: TRBJ2-3; size: -; CDR3: CASSLYTDTQYF; DNA: TGTGCCAGCTCACTCTACACAGATACGCAGTATTTT
V: TRBV24-1; D: -; J: TRBJ1-3; size: few; CDR3: CATSEGGPRTSGNTIYF; DNA: TGTGCCACCAGTGAAGGGGGACCTAGAACCTCTGGAAACACCATATATTTT
V: TRBV28; D: -; J: TRBJ2-1; size: -; CDR3: CASRSPHEQFF; DNA: TGTGCCAGCCGCAGTCCCCATGAGCAGTTCTTC
V: TRBV2; D: TRBD1; J: TRBJ2-7; size: once; CDR3: CASTGTGGSYEQYF; DNA: TGTGCCAGCACCGGCACAGGGGGCAGCTACGAGCAGTACTTC
V: TRBV18; D: TRBD1; J: TRBJ1-1; size: few; CDR3: CASSPRDRVSEAFF; DNA: TGTGCCAGCTCACCGAGGGACAGGGTCTCTGAAGCTTTCTTT
V: TRBV6-5; D: -; J: TRBJ1-1; size: -; CDR3: CASSREGRNTEAFF; DNA: TGTGCCAGTTCGAGGGAGGGTCGGAACACTGAAGCTTTCTTT
V: TRBV5-1; D: TRBD2; J: TRBJ2-5; size: -; CDR3: CASSMTSGVETQYF; DNA: TGCGCCAGCAGCATGACTAGCGGGGTAGAGACCCAGTACTTC
V: TRBV18; D: TRBD1; J: TRBJ1-1; size: -; CDR3: CASSRTGGAVTEAFF; DNA: TGTGCCAGCTCTCGGACAGGGGGCGCGGTCACTGAAGCTTTCTTT